Listed below are T cell receptor beta chains from one sample, sequenced in a study of blood T cell dynamics during melanoma immunotherapy. Sequencing was performed with immunoSEQ multiplex PCR; in TCRdb, only in-frame clones are kept and a portion is missing. The sample has over 9,000 clones; 84% are singletons. Sequencing used blood, obtained from a patient treated with checkpoint blockade. These receptors all stem from a human donor with melanoma. CDR3s include the opening cysteine and the closing phenylalanine or tryptophan. D genes are given only for firm matches. Some rows have no size entry. The others give once, few or many, or a class for an expanded clone.

V gene	J gene	D gene	clone size	CDR3 DNA	CDR3 protein
TRBV27	TRBJ1-4	TRBD1	.	TGTGCCAGCAGGAAAGGACAGGGCGATGAAAAACTGTTTTTT	CASRKGQGDEKLFF
TRBV6-5	TRBJ1-2	.	.	TGTGCCAGTACAGTGTCCTATGGCTACACCTTC	CASTVSYGYTF
TRBV11-3	TRBJ2-7	.	.	TGTGCCAGCAGCTCCGGCCTCTACTCCTACGAGCAGTACTTC	CASSSGLYSYEQYF
TRBV6-5	TRBJ1-2	.	.	TGTGCCAGCAGTTACCTCCGGCCGTACTTTAACTATGGCTACACCTTC	CASSYLRPYFNYGYTF
TRBV27	TRBJ1-1	.	.	TGTGCCAGCAGTTTAACAGCGATGAACACTGAAGCTTTCTTT	CASSLTAMNTEAFF
TRBV5-5	TRBJ2-3	.	.	TGTGCCAGCAGCCTGCGGGGCACAGATACGCAGTATTTT	CASSLRGTDTQYF
TRBV4-1	TRBJ2-7	TRBD1	.	TGCGCCAGCAGCCAAGCCCCGGGACAGATCTACGAGCAGTACTTC	CASSQAPGQIYEQYF
TRBV2	TRBJ2-1	TRBD2	.	TGTGCCAGCAGTGATACGGGGCTAGCGGGGATTAATGAGCAGTTCTTC	CASSDTGLAGINEQFF
TRBV19	TRBJ2-7	.	.	TGTGCCAGTAGTATAGATTCGGCAGGGTACGAGCAGTACTTC	CASSIDSAGYEQYF
TRBV10-1	TRBJ1-6	.	.	TGCGCCAGTCTGAACAGGGCCCAATCACCCCTCCACTTT	CASLNRAQSPLHF
TRBV2	TRBJ1-4	.	.	TGTGCCAGCAGTGAAGACAGGTTTCCTAATGAAAAACTGTTTTTT	CASSEDRFPNEKLFF
TRBV28	TRBJ2-7	TRBD1	.	TGTGCCAGCAGTTGGACAGGCTACGCGCAGTACTTC	CASSWTGYAQYF
TRBV12-5	TRBJ2-2	TRBD1	.	TGTGCTAGTGGTTTGGTACAGGGGGTTGTATCGACCGGGGAGCTGTTTTTT	CASGLVQGVVSTGELFF
TRBV29-1	TRBJ2-1	TRBD1	.	TGCAGCCTCAACAGGGGATCCTACAATGAGCAGTTCTTC	CSLNRGSYNEQFF
TRBV6-1	TRBJ1-2	TRBD1	.	TGTGCCAGCAGTGAAGGACAGGGTCACTATGGCTACACCTTC	CASSEGQGHYGYTF
TRBV2	TRBJ1-5	.	.	TGTGCCAGCAGTGAAACCAAGAAGAGGTTGCAGCCCCAGCATTTT	CASSETKKRLQPQHF
TRBV4-3	TRBJ1-3	.	.	TGCGCCAGCAGCCAAGATGACGGGGGTTCCGAACTCACCATATATTTT	CASSQDDGGSELTIYF
TRBV5-1	TRBJ2-7	TRBD2	.	TGCGCCAGCAGCTTGGAAGCGGGGTCCTCCTACGAGCAGTACTTC	CASSLEAGSSYEQYF
TRBV13	TRBJ1-1	TRBD1	.	TGTGCCAGCAGCTTTAAAGGACAGGGGAACACTGAAGCTTTCTTT	CASSFKGQGNTEAFF
TRBV2	TRBJ1-2	.	.	TGTGCCAGCAGTGAGAGACAGGAGAGTAGGGGCTACACCTTC	CASSERQESRGYTF
TRBV10-3	TRBJ1-6	TRBD1	.	TGTGCCATCAGTGAGTGGGGGACAGGGGGCTCACCCCTCCACTTT	CAISEWGTGGSPLHF
TRBV30	TRBJ1-2	.	few	TGTGCCTGGAGTGCCCGCGCGGACAGTGGCTACACCTTC	CAWSARADSGYTF
TRBV7-2	TRBJ2-3	.	.	TGTGCCAGCAGCTTAGGGGCCGGGGGGCACACAGATACGCAGTATTTT	CASSLGAGGHTDTQYF
TRBV4-2	TRBJ1-5	.	.	TGTGCCAGCAGCCAAGATCTGAGAGATCAGCCCCAGCATTTT	CASSQDLRDQPQHF
TRBV2	TRBJ2-5	TRBD2	.	TGTGCCAGCAGTGAAGACGGGACTAGCGGGGGGAGGGAGACCCAGTACTTC	CASSEDGTSGGRETQYF
TRBV5-4	TRBJ1-4	.	.	TGTGCCAGCAGCCCGCTGCCCGGCGCCGAAGAAAAACTGTTTTTT	CASSPLPGAEEKLFF
TRBV30	TRBJ2-5	.	.	TGTGCCTGGACCCAGGGATGGTACCAAGAGACCCAGTACTTC	CAWTQGWYQETQYF
TRBV6-5	TRBJ2-1	.	.	TGTGCCAGCTGGGGGGCCTACAATGAGCAGTTCTTC	CASWGAYNEQFF
TRBV19	TRBJ1-2	.	.	TGTGCCAGTAGTCCCCCGGGACCGGGGGGGCAATTCCCTTATGGCTACACCTTC	CASSPPGPGGQFPYGYTF
TRBV6-5	TRBJ2-1	.	.	TGTGCCAGCAGTTACGGGTACAATGAGCAGTTCTTC	CASSYGYNEQFF
TRBV18	TRBJ2-3	.	.	TGTGCCAGCTCACCACTTTCAAGCACAGATACGCAGTATTTT	CASSPLSSTDTQYF
TRBV30	TRBJ2-3	.	.	TGTGCCTGGAGTTCAGGTACAGATACGCAGTATTTT	CAWSSGTDTQYF
TRBV6-1	TRBJ2-5	TRBD1	.	TGTGCCAGCAGCTCTGACAGGGGCGGAGAGACCCAGTACTTC	CASSSDRGGETQYF
TRBV19	TRBJ1-3	TRBD1	once	TGTGCCAGTAGTCGGGACAGGTACTCTGGAAACACCATATATTTT	CASSRDRYSGNTIYF
TRBV27	TRBJ1-3	.	few	TGTGCCAGCAGTTCCACCAGCTCTGGAAACACCATATATTTT	CASSSTSSGNTIYF
TRBV4-1	TRBJ2-7	.	.	TGCGCCAGCAGCCAAGCCCCCGGTCAAGCGGGTTTCTCCTACGAGCAGTACTTC	CASSQAPGQAGFSYEQYF
TRBV5-4	TRBJ1-3	.	.	TGCGCCAGCAGCCAACGTGTAGGCGGCCGCTCTGGAAACACCATATATTTT	CASSQRVGGRSGNTIYF
TRBV18	TRBJ1-1	.	few	TGTGCCAGCTCCTCCTCCGGGAACACTGAAGCTTTCTTT	CASSSSGNTEAFF
TRBV5-8	TRBJ2-1	.	.	TGTGCCAGCAGCTTGATAGCCAATGAGCAGTTCTTC	CASSLIANEQFF
TRBV7-3	TRBJ1-1	.	medium-sized	TGTGCCAGCAGCTTAGAACCGAACACTGAAGCTTTCTTT	CASSLEPNTEAFF
TRBV2	TRBJ2-7	.	few	TGTGCCAGCAGCGTTGTTGCATTCGAGCAGTACTTC	CASSVVAFEQYF